The 12 T cell receptor beta chains presented below share a single source sample, sequenced in a study of human T cells and chemical hapten exposure. Time point in this sample: patch test 2, 6 weeks after DPC sensitization. Described treatment: therapeutic diphenylcyclopropenone sensitization with weekly scalp DPC. TCRdb re-analysed the RACE reads in MiXCR, keeping a single row per CDR3 protein. This table has approximately 96,000 distinct CDR3 sequences, 9.3% appearing once. Source: whole blood, taken in connection with sensitization to the hapten diphenylcyclopropenone (DPC). Source of these receptors: a woman in her forties with alopecia areata. Some clones in this sample may be carry-over from other donors' samples.

This chain uses TRBV6-2 or TRBV6-3 with TRBJ1-1; D might be TRBD1 (6 bases). The CDR3 is 14 residues long. Trimming took off 7 bases at V and 12 bases at J, with 24 bases between the two ends. Germline lookup yields CDR1 MNHEY and CDR2 SVGEGT. The CDR3 spells CASTMPEGGRVPFF. CDR3 DNA sequence: TGTGCCAGCACGATGCCCGAGGGGGGCCGGGTACCTTTCTTT.

At least ten counts were recorded for this clonotype. The chain employs TRBV29-1 and TRBJ1-1; D uncertain. V was clipped by 2 bases and J by 3 bases, with 16 bases between them. Germline V CDR1 and CDR2: SQVTM, ANQGSEA. The CDR3 length is 15 residues. CDR3 DNA sequence: TGCAGCGTTGAAACCTATAGGAGGTGGGACACTGAAGCTTTCTTT. It specifies CSVETYRRWDTEAFF.

A few counts support this clonotype. The V gene is TRBV29-1, the J gene TRBJ1-1; perhaps TRBD1 as D (6 bases). The CDR3 loop spans 14 amino acids. Germline CDR1 reads SQVTM; CDR2 reads ANQGSEA. Trimming stripped 1 base from V and 0 bases from J, with 9 bases between. The CDR3 is CSVEGGTLNTEAFF. As DNA, the CDR3 is TGCAGCGTTGAAGGGGGGACACTGAACACTGAAGCTTTCTTT.

This clonotype has just a few counts. The chain joins TRBV20-1 to TRBJ2-1; the D gene is possibly TRBD2 (6 bases). Per the germline V gene, CDR1 is DFQATT and CDR2 is SNEGSKA (reference sequence). This CDR3 spans 15 amino acids. The ends were cut back, 2 bases at V and 9 bases at J, with 20 bases in the middle. CDR3: CSARPIGRLGGEQFF. CDR3 DNA: TGCAGTGCTAGACCCATCGGAAGACTAGGCGGTGAGCAGTTCTTC.

This chain connects TRBV19 to TRBJ1-5; D not resolved. CDR3 length: 11 residues. Germline assignment: CDR1 LNHDA and CDR2 SQIVND (reference sequence). The germline V and J ends were trimmed by 10 bases and 3 bases, with 7 bases remaining between them. This chain's CDR3 is CATGVNQPQHF. The CDR3 nucleotides are TGTGCCACCGGAGTCAATCAGCCCCAGCATTTT.

This sequence joins TRBV19 and TRBJ2-1; 10 bases are shared with TRBD1. Germline V gene sequence: CDR1 LNHDA, CDR2 SQIVND (reference sequence). CDR3 length: 16 amino acids. V lost 3 bases, J lost 3 bases, and 5 bases stayed unmatched. CDR3 region: CASSMGTGALYNEQFF. Here the CDR3 DNA reads TGTGCCAGTAGTATGGGGACAGGGGCCCTCTACAATGAGCAGTTCTTC.

The rearrangement uses TRBV20-1 and TRBJ2-3; D ambiguous. The CDR3 is made up of 13 amino acids. CDR1 and CDR2 from the germline V gene are DFQATT and SNEGSKA (reference sequence). V dropped 3 bases and J dropped 0 bases, with 7 bases sitting between them. DNA of the CDR3: TGCAGTGCTAGTCTGGCTAGCACAGATACGCAGTATTTT. It yields the protein CSASLASTDTQYF.

This clonotype has more than one count but fewer than ten. The J gene is TRBJ2-3, the V gene TRBV20-1; tentative D call: TRBD2 (6 bases). The CDR3 loop spans 14 amino acids. Trimming left V 1 base short and J 2 bases short, with 10 bases between. Per the germline V gene, CDR1 is DFQATT and CDR2 is SNEGSKA (reference sequence). DNA of the CDR3: TGCAGTGCTAGAGTAGGACTACTCACAGATACGCAGTATTTT. Protein: CSARVGLLTDTQYF.

The chain recombines TRBV7-6 with TRBJ1-1, with a possible D match to TRBD1 (5 bases). V gave up 8 bases and J gave up 1 base, with 11 bases separating them. The CDR3 consists of 13 residues. The germline V gene has CDR1 SGHVS and CDR2 FNYEAQ. CDR3 bases: TGTGCCAGCGGGGACCAATCGAACACTGAAGCTTTCTTT. Protein product: CASGDQSNTEAFF.

The chain joins TRBV20-1 to TRBJ2-3; possible D gene TRBD1, 7 bases. Germline V lookup: CDR1 DFQATT, CDR2 SNEGSKA (reference sequence). V lost 4 bases and J 5 bases, leaving 19 bases between the germline ends. The CDR3 is made up of 15 amino acids. The CDR3 is CSATPWRGRVDTQYF. In nucleotides, the CDR3 is TGCAGTGCTACCCCCTGGAGGGGGCGGGTAGATACGCAGTATTTT.

This clonotype has at least ten counts. The CDR3 coding sequence is TGTGCCAGCAGTCCCCTACTAGCGGGAGCCGGCGGGGAGCTGTTTTTT. Its protein is CASSPLLAGAGGELFF. This chain uses TRBV6-2 or TRBV6-3 with TRBJ2-2; TRBD2 matches at 11 bases. The CDR3 totals 16 residues. J was trimmed by 7 bases and V by 5 bases; bases with no gene match: 9. Germline CDR1 reads MNHEY; CDR2 reads SVGEGT.

The chain links TRBV5-6 to TRBJ2-2; no definite D call. This CDR3 is built from 14 residues. The germline V gene has CDR1 SGHDT and CDR2 YYEEEE. Trimming took 1 base from V and 3 from J, leaving 7 bases between them. The CDR3 reads CASSLFTDTGELFF. The CDR3 coding sequence is TGTGCCAGCAGCTTGTTTACGGACACCGGGGAGCTGTTTTTT.